A selection of T cell receptor beta chains follows, all from one sample in a study of cytomegalovirus exposure and HLA in healthy donors. Clones were sequenced by immunoSEQ multiplex PCR, and TCRdb holds only the in-frame ones, with some missing. The sample gives about 87,000 clones, roughly 72% of which show up once; about 22% is in the top ten. Sequences were obtained from PBMCs. The receptor source for this set is a young man in good health and CMV-seropositive. CDR3s leave out the opening cysteine and the closing phenylalanine or tryptophan. Expanded clones are given a class, and other clones once, few, many or no size at all.

j_call clone_size v_call cdr3_aa
TRBJ1-3 - TRBV6-1 ASRQGKDNTIY
TRBJ1-2 few TRBV30 AWMETPGHNYGYT
TRBJ2-7 - TRBV2 AIPGQAGDEQY
TRBJ1-5 - TRBV10-3 AINGQLNQPQH
TRBJ1-2 - TRBV5-1 ASSLGTGGPEGYT
TRBJ2-2 - TRBV27 ASSLRAGGPVTGELF
TRBJ2-1 once TRBV2 ATLRTGLGNEQF
TRBJ2-1 once TRBV2 ASTTDRDNEQF
TRBJ2-2 - TRBV5-6 ASSLDQGWTGELF
TRBJ2-1 few TRBV27 ASSLDRGRNEQF
TRBJ2-5 - TRBV5-8 ASSQRRGQETQY
TRBJ1-3 once TRBV7-2 ASSLNPTVNGNTIY
TRBJ2-7 - TRBV5-6 ASSLGRVYEQY
TRBJ2-7 - TRBV29-1 SGRTGVEQY
TRBJ2-7 - TRBV9 ASSVGTSGSSYEQY
TRBJ2-7 - TRBV6-5 ATGKLTGLEEQY
TRBJ2-7 - TRBV4-3 ASSQMEEGYEQY